This T cell receptor (beta chain) was recovered during a study of control samples from healthy donors and cancer patients. This clone was recorded a few times. V was pared by 2 bases and J by 5 bases, with 19 bases between. Germline CDR1 and CDR2: SGHTA and FQGNSA. The CDR3 length is 17 residues. The repertoire was sequenced with immunoSEQ multiplex PCR; TCRdb's copy has only in-frame clones and lacks some. The sample records 120,000 or so clones, around 89% being singletons. The source material was PBMCs. The receptor was isolated from a woman aged 55 to 70 with lung cancer. The chain joins TRBV7-2 to TRBJ1-5, with D maybe TRBD1 (5 bases). The CDR3 loop reads CASSLNVGGTGHQPQHF. In DNA, the CDR3 is TGTGCCAGCAGCTTAAATGTCGGGGGAACCGGGCATCAGCCCCAGCATTTT.